This TCR beta chain was identified during a study of T cells in Graves' hyperthyroidism and ophthalmopathy. The sample holds many counts of this clonotype. Its antigen is still unknown. Patients were excluded for uncontrolled infection, other autoimmune disease, pregnancy or lactation. Each diagnosis was grounded in clinical symptoms, serum thyroxine and TRAb, thyroid ultrasound, and orbital computed tomography. Source material for PBMCs was around 10 ml fresh peripheral blood. The study's findings and limits: Separating ophthalmopathy from stable hyperthyroidism was achieved by a 13 V-J model.

The TCR beta CDR3 regions underwent amplification using RNA transcripts as the source. HTBI primers were used for first-round RT-PCR of the TCR CDR3. TCRdb analysed the multiplex PCR reads with MiXCR anew, one entry per CDR3 protein. Seen here are about 640,000 distinct CDR3 sequences, more than 20% observed once, and the top ten hold 34%. Trimming stripped 7 bases from V and 9 bases from J, with 16 bases between. The CDR3 runs 13 residues. Germline-derived CDR1 and CDR2 are MDHEN and SYDVKM. Sequenced sample: blood. The chain couples TRBV28 to TRBJ2-1; tentatively, D is TRBD1 (6 bases). The clonotype comes from a man under 40 with Graves' ophthalmopathy. Written as DNA, the CDR3 is TGTGCCAGCACCTATCAGGGGTTTGGTGAGCAGTTCTTC. It is translated as CASTYQGFGEQFF.